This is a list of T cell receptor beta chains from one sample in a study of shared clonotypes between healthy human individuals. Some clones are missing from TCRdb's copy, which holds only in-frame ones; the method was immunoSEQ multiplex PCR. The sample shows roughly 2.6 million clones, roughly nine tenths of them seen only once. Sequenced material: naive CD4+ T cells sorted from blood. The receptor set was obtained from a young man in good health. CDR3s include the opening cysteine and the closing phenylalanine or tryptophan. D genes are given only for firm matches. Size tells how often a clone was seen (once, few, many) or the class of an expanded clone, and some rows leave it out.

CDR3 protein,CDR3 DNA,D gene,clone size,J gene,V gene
CASRAENYGYTF,TGTGCCAGCAGGGCGGAGAACTATGGCTACACCTTC,.,.,TRBJ1-2,TRBV28
CASSVTSGNYEQYF,TGTGCCAGCAGCGTCACTAGCGGGAATTACGAGCAGTACTTC,TRBD2,once,TRBJ2-7,TRBV11-2
CASSPPSQGHEQFF,TGTGCCAGCTCACCACCCTCACAGGGGCATGAGCAGTTCTTC,TRBD1,.,TRBJ2-1,TRBV18
CAISASVSTEAFF,TGTGCCATCAGTGCTTCGGTAAGCACTGAAGCTTTCTTT,.,.,TRBJ1-1,TRBV10-3
CASSFDDGRSNSYNEQFF,TGTGCCAGCAGCTTCGACGACGGAAGATCTAACTCCTACAATGAGCAGTTCTTC,.,.,TRBJ2-1,TRBV5-6
CASIPRGGISTDTQYF,TGTGCCAGCATCCCACGGGGCGGGATATCCACAGATACGCAGTATTTT,.,.,TRBJ2-3,TRBV6-6
CASSERQGDTGELFF,TGCGCCAGCAGTGAGCGACAGGGTGACACCGGGGAGCTGTTTTTT,TRBD1,.,TRBJ2-2,TRBV10-1
CASSPRIGELFF,TGTGCCAGCAGCCCGCGGATCGGGGAGCTGTTTTTT,.,.,TRBJ2-2,TRBV7-6
CASSYRGRAEQYF,TGTGCCAGCAGCTACAGAGGCAGGGCCGAGCAGTACTTC,.,.,TRBJ2-7,TRBV11-3
CASSSTGGLNSPLHF,TGTGCCAGCAGTTCCACAGGGGGCTTGAATTCACCCCTCCACTTT,TRBD1,.,TRBJ1-6,TRBV28
CASSPGQGARSNQPQHF,TGTGCCAGTAGCCCGGGACAGGGGGCGCGGAGCAATCAGCCCCAGCATTTT,TRBD1,once,TRBJ1-5,TRBV19
CASRETSGRPETQYF,TGTGCCAGCAGAGAGACTAGCGGGAGACCAGAGACCCAGTACTTC,TRBD2,.,TRBJ2-5,TRBV2
CASSLLRQPQHF,TGTGCCAGCAGCCTTTTACGTCAGCCCCAGCATTTT,.,.,TRBJ1-5,TRBV28
CASSLVGQPQHF,TGTGCCAGCAGCTTGGTTGGTCAGCCCCAGCATTTT,.,.,TRBJ1-5,TRBV5-5
CASSLRVFNTGELFF,TGTGCCAGCAGCTTGCGGGTCTTTAACACCGGGGAGCTGTTTTTT,.,.,TRBJ2-2,TRBV5-6
CASSYSMVGGETQYF,TGTGCCAGCAGTTACTCGATGGTGGGAGGCGAGACCCAGTACTTC,.,.,TRBJ2-5,TRBV6-5
CASSFQGRSGRTGELFF,TGTGCCAGCAGTTTCCAAGGACGCAGCGGTCGCACCGGGGAGCTGTTTTTT,.,once,TRBJ2-2,TRBV27
CASSGQTYGYTF,TGTGCCTCAAGCGGACAGACCTATGGCTACACCTTC,.,.,TRBJ1-2,TRBV30
CASTTKARGAVQETQYF,TGTGCCAGCACCACGAAAGCCAGGGGAGCCGTCCAAGAGACCCAGTACTTC,.,.,TRBJ2-5,TRBV28
CASSIGSGADTQYF,TGTGCCAGTAGTATAGGTTCGGGAGCAGATACGCAGTATTTT,.,.,TRBJ2-3,TRBV19
CASSPSDTETQYF,TGTGCCAGCAGCCCGTCGGACACAGAGACCCAGTACTTC,.,.,TRBJ2-5,TRBV9
CAWSQYEQYF,TGTGCCTGGAGTCAGTACGAGCAGTACTTC,.,.,TRBJ2-7,TRBV30
CASSSSGGNQPQHF,TGTGCCAGCTCATCCTCCGGGGGCAATCAGCCCCAGCATTTT,.,.,TRBJ1-5,TRBV18
CAIRAGEGTDTQYF,TGTGCCATCAGGGCGGGAGAAGGCACAGATACGCAGTATTTT,TRBD2,.,TRBJ2-3,TRBV10-3
CASSSGGVGDTGELFF,TGTGCCAGCAGCTCCGGTGGAGTGGGGGACACCGGGGAGCTGTTTTTT,.,once,TRBJ2-2,TRBV5-4
CASSSEGAGGEKLFF,TGCGCCAGCAGCTCCGAAGGGGCAGGGGGGGAAAAACTGTTTTTT,TRBD1,.,TRBJ1-4,TRBV5-1
CASSPGLPNEKLFF,TGTGCTAGCAGCCCGGGGCTACCTAATGAAAAACTGTTTTTT,.,.,TRBJ1-4,TRBV7-7
CASSLASPQSMNTEAFF,TGTGCCAGCAGCTTAGCCAGCCCCCAGTCCATGAACACTGAAGCTTTCTTT,.,.,TRBJ1-1,TRBV7-9
CASSIAGFNQPQHF,TGTGCCAGTAGTATCGCAGGGTTCAATCAGCCCCAGCATTTT,.,.,TRBJ1-5,TRBV19
CASSGPYEQYF,TGTGCCAGCAGCGGGCCCTACGAGCAGTACTTC,.,.,TRBJ2-7,TRBV9
CASSLVAGQSSYNEQFF,TGTGCCAGCAGCTTAGTGGCAGGTCAGAGCTCCTACAATGAGCAGTTCTTC,.,.,TRBJ2-1,TRBV11-3
CASSLGTAQLHF,TGTGCCAGCTCGCTTGGGACAGCCCAACTCCACTTT,TRBD1,.,TRBJ1-6,TRBV18
CATSRGGGSYEQYF,TGCGCCACCTCGAGGGGGGGAGGCTCCTACGAGCAGTACTTC,.,.,TRBJ2-7,TRBV5-1
CATSRDGAGTDTQYF,TGTGCCACCAGCAGAGACGGAGCGGGCACAGATACGCAGTATTTT,.,.,TRBJ2-3,TRBV15
CASSLQGSSGNTIYF,TGTGCCAGCAGCCTACAGGGCTCTTCTGGAAACACCATATATTTT,.,.,TRBJ1-3,TRBV5-4
CASRADYGYTF,TGCGCCAGCAGGGCAGACTATGGCTACACCTTC,.,.,TRBJ1-2,TRBV5-1
CSVEVSGVPREQYF,TGCAGCGTTGAAGTTTCAGGGGTTCCCCGGGAGCAGTACTTC,.,.,TRBJ2-7,TRBV29-1
CASSLVEGGTYEQYF,TGTGCCAGCAGCTTAGTAGAGGGAGGCACCTACGAGCAGTACTTC,.,.,TRBJ2-7,TRBV7-2
CASTIEKIRSTEAFF,TGTGCCAGCACTATAGAAAAGATTCGGAGCACTGAAGCTTTCTTT,.,.,TRBJ1-1,TRBV6-1
CASRRTSGAAYEQYF,TGCGCCAGCAGGCGGACTAGCGGGGCCGCTTACGAGCAGTACTTC,TRBD2,once,TRBJ2-7,TRBV5-1
CASSVGLDPYNEQFF,TGTGCCAGCAGCGTTGGACTAGACCCCTACAATGAGCAGTTCTTC,TRBD2,once,TRBJ2-1,TRBV5-4
CASSTGHRDEQYF,TGTGCCAGCAGTACGGGACATCGGGACGAGCAGTACTTC,.,once,TRBJ2-7,TRBV11-3
CASSLVGGMNTEAFF,TGTGCCAGCAGCTTGGTGGGTGGGATGAACACTGAAGCTTTCTTT,.,.,TRBJ1-1,TRBV5-4
CATKGPKGHEQFF,TGTGCCACCAAAGGCCCTAAAGGCCATGAGCAGTTCTTC,.,once,TRBJ2-1,TRBV19
CASSEQPTYEQYF,TGTGCCAGCAGTGAACAGCCTACCTACGAGCAGTACTTC,.,.,TRBJ2-7,TRBV6-1
CASSRDSPHEQFF,TGCGCCAGCAGTCGGGACAGTCCACATGAGCAGTTCTTC,TRBD1,.,TRBJ2-1,TRBV5-1
CAISESALNSGELFF,TGTGCCATCAGTGAGTCGGCGCTCAACTCCGGGGAGCTGTTTTTT,.,.,TRBJ2-2,TRBV10-3
CASSIRPGTSGGLYNEQFF,TGTGCCAGTAGTATTCGCCCCGGGACTAGCGGGGGGCTGTACAATGAGCAGTTCTTC,TRBD2,.,TRBJ2-1,TRBV19
CASRSQGAGGYTF,TGTGCCAGCAGGTCCCAGGGGGCTGGTGGCTACACCTTC,TRBD1,.,TRBJ1-2,TRBV25-1
CASSLHRVLTEAFF,TGTGCCAGCAGCCTTCACAGGGTTTTGACTGAAGCTTTCTTT,.,.,TRBJ1-1,TRBV13